These T cell receptor beta chains were read from a single sample in a study of T cell responses to AZD1222 COVID-19 vaccine. The data were produced by immunoSEQ multiplex PCR, yet TCRdb's version contains in-frame clones alone and is incomplete. This table has some 80,000 clones, 85% to 90% appearing once. Sample: peripheral blood, taken on day 0 of AZD1222 vaccination. Receptors were obtained from an adult in good health. Each CDR3 is given without its conserved first and last residue. The order of the fields is D gene, J gene, V gene, CDR3 protein. A D gene is named only where the DNA matches it firmly.

d_call: TRBD1; j_call: TRBJ1-5; v_call: TRBV7-2; cdr3_aa: ATPGQGSNSNQPQH
d_call: -; j_call: TRBJ1-2; v_call: TRBV5-4; cdr3_aa: ASSVGRDKGGYT
d_call: -; j_call: TRBJ2-5; v_call: TRBV5-4; cdr3_aa: ASSPEEGAKETQY
d_call: -; j_call: TRBJ1-2; v_call: TRBV6-5; cdr3_aa: ASTRSPEGHYGYT
d_call: -; j_call: TRBJ1-5; v_call: TRBV6-1; cdr3_aa: ASSERPNQPQH
d_call: TRBD1; j_call: TRBJ1-2; v_call: TRBV30; cdr3_aa: AWSADRGHGYT
d_call: -; j_call: TRBJ1-2; v_call: TRBV27; cdr3_aa: ASSLSAVGPYGYT
d_call: -; j_call: TRBJ1-1; v_call: TRBV5-1; cdr3_aa: ASSLGAKTEAF
d_call: -; j_call: TRBJ2-3; v_call: TRBV7-3; cdr3_aa: ASSYQGGVADTQY
d_call: -; j_call: TRBJ1-1; v_call: TRBV2; cdr3_aa: ASTALNTEAF
d_call: TRBD1; j_call: TRBJ2-5; v_call: TRBV29-1; cdr3_aa: SVEDGTGKETQY
d_call: -; j_call: TRBJ1-1; v_call: TRBV4-3; cdr3_aa: ASSQDLGGDYTEAF
d_call: -; j_call: TRBJ1-1; v_call: TRBV30; cdr3_aa: AWSVLGRVAF
d_call: TRBD2; j_call: TRBJ2-5; v_call: TRBV6-4; cdr3_aa: ASSDTSGGQETQY
d_call: -; j_call: TRBJ1-1; v_call: TRBV14; cdr3_aa: ASSRYNRNTEAF
d_call: -; j_call: TRBJ1-4; v_call: TRBV19; cdr3_aa: ASSIGVGGRTTTNEKLF
d_call: -; j_call: TRBJ1-3; v_call: TRBV19; cdr3_aa: ASSRFPRTGSSGNTIY
d_call: -; j_call: TRBJ1-4; v_call: TRBV10-1; cdr3_aa: ASSAGNEKLF
d_call: TRBD2; j_call: TRBJ2-5; v_call: TRBV7-3; cdr3_aa: ASSSLAGAQETQY
d_call: -; j_call: TRBJ2-1; v_call: TRBV19; cdr3_aa: ASSVGYYNEQF
d_call: -; j_call: TRBJ1-1; v_call: TRBV6-6; cdr3_aa: ASSYGPVWAF
d_call: -; j_call: TRBJ2-3; v_call: TRBV10-3; cdr3_aa: AINGRQADTQY
d_call: -; j_call: TRBJ1-1; v_call: TRBV7-3; cdr3_aa: ASSLKGDTEAF
d_call: -; j_call: TRBJ1-3; v_call: TRBV11-3; cdr3_aa: ATRDPVANTIY
d_call: TRBD1; j_call: TRBJ1-5; v_call: TRBV6-5; cdr3_aa: ASSYSTGANQPQH
d_call: TRBD1; j_call: TRBJ1-5; v_call: TRBV2; cdr3_aa: ASSGQGVQPQH
d_call: -; j_call: TRBJ1-6; v_call: TRBV4-3; cdr3_aa: ASSQVAGAHSPLH